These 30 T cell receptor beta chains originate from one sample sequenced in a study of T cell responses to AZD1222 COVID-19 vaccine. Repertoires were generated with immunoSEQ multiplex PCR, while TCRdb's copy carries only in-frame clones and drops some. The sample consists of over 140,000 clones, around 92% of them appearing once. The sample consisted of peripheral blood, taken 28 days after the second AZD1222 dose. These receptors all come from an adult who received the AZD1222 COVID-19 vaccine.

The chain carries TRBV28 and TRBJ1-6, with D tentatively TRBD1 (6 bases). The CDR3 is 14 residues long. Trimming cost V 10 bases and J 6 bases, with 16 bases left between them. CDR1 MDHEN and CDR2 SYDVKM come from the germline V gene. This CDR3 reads CATVSGGLNSPLHF. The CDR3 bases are TGTGCCACCGTGAGCGGGGGGCTTAATTCACCCCTCCACTTT.

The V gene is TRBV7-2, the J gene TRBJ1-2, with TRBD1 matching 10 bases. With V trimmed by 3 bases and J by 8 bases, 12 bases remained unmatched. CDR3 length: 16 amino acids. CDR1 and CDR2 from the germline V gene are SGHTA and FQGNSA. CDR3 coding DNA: TGTGCCAGCAGCTTGACAGGGGGCTCCAGGCTTCGGGGCTACACCTTC. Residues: CASSLTGGSRLRGYTF.

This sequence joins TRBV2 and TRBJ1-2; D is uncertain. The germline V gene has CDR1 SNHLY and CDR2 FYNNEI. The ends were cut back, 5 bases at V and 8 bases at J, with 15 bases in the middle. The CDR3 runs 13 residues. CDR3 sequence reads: CASSQSSLNGYTF. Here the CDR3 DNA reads TGTGCCAGCAGTCAATCTTCCCTCAACGGCTACACCTTC.

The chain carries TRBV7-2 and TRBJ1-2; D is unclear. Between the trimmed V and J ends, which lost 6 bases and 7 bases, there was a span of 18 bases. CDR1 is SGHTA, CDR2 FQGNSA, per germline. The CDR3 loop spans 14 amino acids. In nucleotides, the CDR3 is TGTGCCAGCAGAAAAATAGACACTAACGGTGGCTACACCTTC. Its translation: CASRKIDTNGGYTF. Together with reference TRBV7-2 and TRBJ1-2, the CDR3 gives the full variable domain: GAGVSQSPSNKVTEKGKDVELRCDPISGHTALYWYRQSLGQGLEFLIYFQGNSAPDKSGLPSDRFSAERTGGSVSTLTIQRTQQEDSAVYLCASRKIDTNGGYTFGSGTRLTVV.

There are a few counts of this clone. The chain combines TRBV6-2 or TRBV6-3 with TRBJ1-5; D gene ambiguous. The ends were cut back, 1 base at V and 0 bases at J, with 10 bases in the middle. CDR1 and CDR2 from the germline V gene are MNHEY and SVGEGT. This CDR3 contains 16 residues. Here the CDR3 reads CASSYLEEPSNQPQHF. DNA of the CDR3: TGTGCCAGCAGTTACTTGGAGGAACCTAGCAATCAGCCCCAGCATTTT.

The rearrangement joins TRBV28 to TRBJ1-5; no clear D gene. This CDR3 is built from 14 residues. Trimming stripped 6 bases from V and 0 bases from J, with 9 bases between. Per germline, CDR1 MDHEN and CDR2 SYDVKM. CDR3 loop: CASRGWDSNQPQHF. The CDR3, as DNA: TGTGCCAGCAGAGGGTGGGATAGCAATCAGCCCCAGCATTTT.

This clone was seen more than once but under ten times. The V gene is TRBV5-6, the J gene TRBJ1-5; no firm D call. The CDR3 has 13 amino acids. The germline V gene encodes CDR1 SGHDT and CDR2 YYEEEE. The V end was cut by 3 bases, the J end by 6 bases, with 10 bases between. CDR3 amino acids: CASSWGTGQPQHF. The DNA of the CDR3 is TGTGCCAGCAGCTGGGGTACGGGTCAGCCCCAGCATTTT.

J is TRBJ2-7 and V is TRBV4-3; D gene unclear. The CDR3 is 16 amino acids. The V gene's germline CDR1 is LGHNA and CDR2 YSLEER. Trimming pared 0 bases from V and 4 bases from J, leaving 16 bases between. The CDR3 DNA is TGCGCCAGCAGCCAAGATTTCTCGGCCTCGGGTTACGAGCAGTACTTC. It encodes CASSQDFSASGYEQYF.

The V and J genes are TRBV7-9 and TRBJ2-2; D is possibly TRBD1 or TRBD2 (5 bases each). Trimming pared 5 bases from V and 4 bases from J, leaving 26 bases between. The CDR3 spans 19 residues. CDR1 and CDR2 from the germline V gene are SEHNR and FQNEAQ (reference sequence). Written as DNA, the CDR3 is TGTGCCAGCAGCCTTAGGCCCAACTCTCCGGGACCCTCCACCGGGGAGCTGTTTTTT. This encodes CASSLRPNSPGPSTGELFF.

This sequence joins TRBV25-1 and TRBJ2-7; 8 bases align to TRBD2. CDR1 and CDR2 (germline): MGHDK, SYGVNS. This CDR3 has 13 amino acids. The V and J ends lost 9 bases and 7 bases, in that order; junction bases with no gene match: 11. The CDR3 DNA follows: TGTGCCAGTTCTGGGACCGGGAGGGGTGAGCAGTACTTC. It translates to CASSGTGRGEQYF.

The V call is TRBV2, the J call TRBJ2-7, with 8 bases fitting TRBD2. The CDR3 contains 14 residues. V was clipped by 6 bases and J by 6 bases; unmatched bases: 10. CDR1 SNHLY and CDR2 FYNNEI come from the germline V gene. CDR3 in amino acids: CASSAESGRSEQYF. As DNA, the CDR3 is TGTGCCAGCAGCGCCGAAAGCGGGAGATCCGAGCAGTACTTC.

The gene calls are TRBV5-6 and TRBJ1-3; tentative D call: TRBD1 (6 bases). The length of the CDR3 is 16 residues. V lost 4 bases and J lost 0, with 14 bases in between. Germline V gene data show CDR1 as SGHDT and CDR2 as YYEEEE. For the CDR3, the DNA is TGTGCCAGCAGCCGCTTAACAGGGTACTCTGGAAACACCATATATTTT. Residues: CASSRLTGYSGNTIYF.

The CDR3 region is CASSSDTFSGNTIYF. CDR3 DNA sequence: TGTGCCAGCAGTTCTGACACTTTCTCTGGAAACACCATATATTTT. The rearrangement joins TRBV7-2 to TRBJ1-3, with unresolved D. The CDR3 has 15 residues. V gave up 6 bases and J gave up 0 bases, with 12 bases separating them. Germline loops: CDR1 SGHTA, CDR2 FQGNSA.

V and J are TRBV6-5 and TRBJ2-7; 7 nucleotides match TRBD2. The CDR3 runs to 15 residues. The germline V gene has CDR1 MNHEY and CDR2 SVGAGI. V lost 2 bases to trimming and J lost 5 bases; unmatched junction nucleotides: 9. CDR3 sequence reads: CASSYRSGGYDEQYF. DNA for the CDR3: TGTGCCAGCAGTTACAGGTCGGGGGGTTACGACGAGCAGTACTTC.

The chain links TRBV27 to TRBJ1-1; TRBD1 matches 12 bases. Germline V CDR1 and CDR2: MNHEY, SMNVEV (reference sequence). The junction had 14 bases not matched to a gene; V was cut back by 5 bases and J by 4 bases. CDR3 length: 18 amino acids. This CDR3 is CASSPTRDRGHGGTEAFF. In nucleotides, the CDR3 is TGTGCCAGCAGTCCAACCCGGGACAGGGGGCACGGAGGCACTGAAGCTTTCTTT.

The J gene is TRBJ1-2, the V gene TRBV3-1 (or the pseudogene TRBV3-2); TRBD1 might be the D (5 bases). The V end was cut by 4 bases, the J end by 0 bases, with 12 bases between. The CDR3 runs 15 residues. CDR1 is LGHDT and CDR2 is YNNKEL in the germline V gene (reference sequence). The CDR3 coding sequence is TGTGCCAGCAGCCGCGGGGGACTAGCTAACTATGGCTACACCTTC. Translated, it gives CASSRGGLANYGYTF.

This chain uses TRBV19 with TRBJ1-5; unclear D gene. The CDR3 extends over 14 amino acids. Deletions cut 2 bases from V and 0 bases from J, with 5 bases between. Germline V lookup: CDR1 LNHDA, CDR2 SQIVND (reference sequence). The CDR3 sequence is CASSIKDSNQPQHF. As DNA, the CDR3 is TGTGCCAGTAGTATAAAGGATAGCAATCAGCCCCAGCATTTT.

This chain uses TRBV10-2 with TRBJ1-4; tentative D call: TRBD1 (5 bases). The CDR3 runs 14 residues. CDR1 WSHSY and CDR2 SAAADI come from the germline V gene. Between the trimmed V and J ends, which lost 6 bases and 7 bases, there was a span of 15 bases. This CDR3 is CASRSGTSGEKLFF. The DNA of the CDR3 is TGCGCCAGCAGATCCGGGACTTCTGGTGAAAAACTGTTTTTT.

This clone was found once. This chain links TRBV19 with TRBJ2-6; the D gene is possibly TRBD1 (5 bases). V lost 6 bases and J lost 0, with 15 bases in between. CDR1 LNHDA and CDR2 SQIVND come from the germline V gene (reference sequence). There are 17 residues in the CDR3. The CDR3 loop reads CASSLRRQTSGANVLTF. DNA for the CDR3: TGTGCCAGTAGCCTCCGAAGACAGACCTCTGGGGCCAACGTCCTGACTTTC.

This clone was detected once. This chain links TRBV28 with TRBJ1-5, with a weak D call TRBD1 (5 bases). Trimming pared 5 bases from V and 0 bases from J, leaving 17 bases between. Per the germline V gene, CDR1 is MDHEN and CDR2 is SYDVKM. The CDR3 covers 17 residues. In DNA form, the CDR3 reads TGTGCCAGCAGTCCATGGGGGGGGTTGAGTAGCAATCAGCCCCAGCATTTT. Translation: CASSPWGGLSSNQPQHF.

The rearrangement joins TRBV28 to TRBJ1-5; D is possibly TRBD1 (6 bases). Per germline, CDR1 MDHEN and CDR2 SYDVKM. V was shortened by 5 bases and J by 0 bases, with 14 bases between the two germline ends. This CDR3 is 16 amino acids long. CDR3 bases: TGTGCCAGCAGTGCGAGGGGGGATTATAGCAATCAGCCCCAGCATTTT. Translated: CASSARGDYSNQPQHF.

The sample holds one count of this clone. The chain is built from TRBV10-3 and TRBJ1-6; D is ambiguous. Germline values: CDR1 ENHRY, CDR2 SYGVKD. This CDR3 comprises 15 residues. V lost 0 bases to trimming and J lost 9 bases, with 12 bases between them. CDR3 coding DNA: TGTGCCATCAGTGAGTCACGGGAGAGGTTTTCACCCCTCCACTTT. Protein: CAISESRERFSPLHF.

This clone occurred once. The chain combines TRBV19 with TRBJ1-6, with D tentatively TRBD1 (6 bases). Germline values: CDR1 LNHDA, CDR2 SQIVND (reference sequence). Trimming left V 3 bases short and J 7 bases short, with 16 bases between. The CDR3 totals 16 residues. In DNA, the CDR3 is TGTGCCAGTAGTATGCTCCCGGGACAAAGAAATTCACCCCTCCACTTT. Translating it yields CASSMLPGQRNSPLHF.

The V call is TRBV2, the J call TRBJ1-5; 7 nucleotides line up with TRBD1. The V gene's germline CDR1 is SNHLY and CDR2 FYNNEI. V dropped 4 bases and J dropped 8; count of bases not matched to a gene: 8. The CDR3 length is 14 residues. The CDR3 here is CASSVRAGGEPQHF. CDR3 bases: TGTGCCAGCAGTGTTAGGGCAGGGGGGGAGCCCCAGCATTTT. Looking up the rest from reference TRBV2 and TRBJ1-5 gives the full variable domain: EPEVTQTPSHQVTQMGQEVILRCVPISNHLYFYWYRQILGQKVEFLVSFYNNEISEKSEIFDDQFSVERPDGSNFTLKIRSTKLEDSAMYFCASSVRAGGEPQHFGDGTRLSIL.

The CDR3 loop is CASSYSIWETQYF. Here the CDR3 DNA reads TGTGCCAGCAGTTACTCGATTTGGGAGACCCAGTACTTC. J is TRBJ2-5 and V is TRBV6-6; no reliable D call. This CDR3 has 13 amino acids. Germline V CDR1 and CDR2: MNHNY, SVGAGI (reference sequence). V was pared by 0 bases and J by 5 bases, with 7 bases between.

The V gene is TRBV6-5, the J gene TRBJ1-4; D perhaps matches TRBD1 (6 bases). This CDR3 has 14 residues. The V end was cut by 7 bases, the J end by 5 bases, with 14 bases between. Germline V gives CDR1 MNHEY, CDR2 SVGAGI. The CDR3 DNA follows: TGTGCCAGCACACGTGACAGGATCAATGAAAAACTGTTTTTT. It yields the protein CASTRDRINEKLFF.

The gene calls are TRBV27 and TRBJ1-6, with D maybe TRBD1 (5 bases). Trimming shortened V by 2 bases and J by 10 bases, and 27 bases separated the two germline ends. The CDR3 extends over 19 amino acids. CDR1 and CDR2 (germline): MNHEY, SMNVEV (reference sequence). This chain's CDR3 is CASSLRDRRTRGLGSPLHF. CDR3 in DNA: TGTGCCAGCAGTTTAAGGGACCGGCGAACAAGGGGTCTCGGGTCACCCCTCCACTTT.

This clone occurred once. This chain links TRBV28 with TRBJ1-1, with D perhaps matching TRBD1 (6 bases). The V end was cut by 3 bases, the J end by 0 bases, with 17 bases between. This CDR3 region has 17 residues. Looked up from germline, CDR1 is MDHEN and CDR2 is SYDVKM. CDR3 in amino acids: CASSLGASDSMNTEAFF. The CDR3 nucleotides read TGTGCCAGCAGTTTGGGGGCCTCGGACTCCATGAACACTGAAGCTTTCTTT.

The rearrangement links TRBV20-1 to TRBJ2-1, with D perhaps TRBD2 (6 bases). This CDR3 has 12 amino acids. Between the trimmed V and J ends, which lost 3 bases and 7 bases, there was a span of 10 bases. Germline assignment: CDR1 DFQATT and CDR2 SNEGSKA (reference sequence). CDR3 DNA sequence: TGCAGTGCTAGTTGGCTAGCGAATGAGCAGTTCTTC. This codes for CSASWLANEQFF.

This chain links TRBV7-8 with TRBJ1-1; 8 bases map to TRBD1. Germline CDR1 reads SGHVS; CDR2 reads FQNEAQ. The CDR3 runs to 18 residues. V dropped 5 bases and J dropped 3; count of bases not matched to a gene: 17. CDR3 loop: CASSRRQTGAIVYTEAFF. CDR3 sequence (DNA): TGTGCCAGCAGCCGGCGGCAGACAGGGGCGATAGTTTACACTGAAGCTTTCTTT.